The 20 T cell receptor beta chains presented below share a single source sample, sequenced in a study of blood T cell repertoires in COVID-19. Generated by immunoSEQ multiplex PCR, the TCRdb table keeps only in-frame clones and is missing some. This sample yields 350,000 or so clones, of which approximately 84% are seen a single time; 1% belongs to the top ten. Input material: PBMCs or T cells enriched from blood (not recorded which). The receptor set was obtained from a woman aged 30 to 39 who had recovered from COVID-19.

The chain has TRBV15 and TRBJ2-1; 7 bases fit TRBD2. Trimming at V came to 0 bases and at J to 14 bases, leaving 1 base not matched to a gene. The germline V gene encodes CDR1 LNHNV and CDR2 YYDKDF (reference sequence). The CDR3 covers 11 residues. DNA for the CDR3: TGTGCCACCAGCAGAGAGCGGGGGAAGTTCTTC. This codes for CATSRERGKFF. The full variable domain, in which reference TRBV15 and TRBJ2-1 provide the parts outside the CDR3, is DAMVIQNPRYQVTQFGKPVTLSCSQTLNHNVMYWYQQKSSQAPKLLFHYYDKDFNNEADTPDNFQSRRPNTSFCFLDIRSPGLGDTAMYLCATSRERGKFFGPGTRLTVL.

The chain recombines TRBV18 with TRBJ2-3; TRBD1 aligns across 10 bases. This CDR3 has 19 amino acids. The junction had 13 bases not matched to a gene; V was cut back by 1 base and J by 3 bases. From germline, CDR1 is KGHSH and CDR2 LQKENI. CDR3 sequence (DNA): TGTGCCAGCTCACCACGTTTTATCCGGACAGGGGGGTGGACAGATACGCAGTATTTT. This translates into CASSPRFIRTGGWTDTQYF.

The CDR3, as DNA: TGTGCCACCAAGAAAGGACAGGGGATAGATCAGCCCCAGCATTTT. Its protein is CATKKGQGIDQPQHF. The J gene is TRBJ1-5, the V gene TRBV2, with TRBD1 identical over 9 bases. V shed 10 bases and J 5 bases; nucleotides not matched to a gene: 12. CDR1 and CDR2 (germline): SNHLY, FYNNEI. This CDR3 spans 15 amino acids.

The V and J genes are TRBV12-3 or TRBV12-4 and TRBJ1-1; no reliable D call. The V end lost 6 bases, the J end lost 4 bases, and 12 bases lay between the germline ends. The CDR3 is made up of 13 amino acids. The CDR3 loop is CASSQNAGTEAFF. CDR3 in DNA: TGTGCCAGCAGCCAGAACGCGGGCACTGAAGCTTTCTTT.

This rearrangement joins TRBV7-2 to TRBJ2-7, with D hard to call. The CDR3 spans 11 residues. Germline V gene lookup returns CDR1 SGHTA and CDR2 FQGNSA. V was cut by 5 bases and J by 0 bases, with 2 bases left in between. In DNA, the CDR3 is TGTGCCAGCAGCCGCTCCTACGAGCAGTACTTC. Encoded protein: CASSRSYEQYF.

This chain uses TRBV18 with TRBJ1-4; 11 bases agree with TRBD1. The trim removed 6 bases at V and 7 bases at J, leaving 7 bases unmatched. The CDR3 covers 15 residues. Germline V gene lookup returns CDR1 KGHSH and CDR2 LQKENI. CDR3 in DNA: TGTGCCAGCTCCCCAGGACAGGGGGCTGGTGAAAAACTGTTTTTT. Translation: CASSPGQGAGEKLFF.

The rearrangement joins TRBV29-1 to TRBJ2-1, with no clear D. V was shortened by 6 bases and J by 4 bases, with 13 bases between the two germline ends. The V gene's germline CDR1 is SQVTM and CDR2 ANQGSEA. This CDR3 is 13 amino acids long. DNA of the CDR3: TGCAGCGTCACGGGTCCCGATTACAATGAGCAGTTCTTC. This translates into CSVTGPDYNEQFF.

This chain connects TRBV19 to TRBJ1-2; no clear D. Germline loops: CDR1 LNHDA, CDR2 SQIVND (reference sequence). CDR3 length equals 12 residues. Trimming shortened V by 7 bases and J by 4 bases, and 10 bases separated the two germline ends. The CDR3: CASTGTGYGYTF. Here the CDR3 DNA reads TGTGCCAGTACTGGTACCGGCTATGGCTACACCTTC.

V usage is TRBV20-1 and J usage is TRBJ2-3; 9 bases match TRBD1. V shed 3 bases and J 9 bases; nucleotides not matched to a gene: 7. Germline V lookup: CDR1 DFQATT, CDR2 SNEGSKA (reference sequence). The CDR3 sequence is 13 residues long. The CDR3 region is CSASRGTGFTQYF. CDR3 in DNA: TGCAGTGCTAGTAGGGGGACAGGGTTCACGCAGTATTTT.

The chain recombines TRBV10-3 with TRBJ2-2; 11 bases align to TRBD2. Germline V gives CDR1 ENHRY, CDR2 SYGVKD. This CDR3 is 14 amino acids long. Trimming removed 11 bases from V and 4 bases from J; junction bases left unmatched: 6. The CDR3 sequence: CASSGGMGTGELFF. The CDR3 DNA reads TGTGCCTCTAGCGGGGGGATGGGCACCGGGGAGCTGTTTTTT.

The chain is built from TRBV14 and TRBJ1-1, with a tentative D call TRBD1 (6 bases). V lost 1 base and J lost 11, with 11 bases in between. Germline V gene lookup returns CDR1 SGHDN and CDR2 FVKESK. This CDR3 comprises 12 residues. The CDR3 DNA reads TGTGCCAGCAGCCAAGCAGGGGTTTTGGCTTTCTTT. The encoded protein is CASSQAGVLAFF.

The genes are TRBV12-3 or TRBV12-4 and TRBJ1-5; 7 bases map to TRBD1. This CDR3 is built from 13 residues. After removal of 6 bases from V and 4 bases from J, the junction contained 3 bases not matched to a gene. CDR3 nucleotides: TGTGCCAGCAGAACGACAGGGAATCAGCCCCAGCATTTT. Translated, it gives CASRTTGNQPQHF.

The chain is built from TRBV24-1 and TRBJ2-5, with D possibly TRBD1 on 5 matching bases. CDR3 size: 15 residues. Germline V lookup: CDR1 KGHDR, CDR2 SFDVKD. The ends were cut back, 4 bases at V and 5 bases at J, with 16 bases in the middle. The CDR3 loop reads CATSDRRTRRETQYF. The CDR3 DNA follows: TGTGCCACCAGTGACCGAAGGACACGTCGGGAGACCCAGTACTTC.

This sequence joins TRBV14 and TRBJ2-2; no clear D gene. Trimming shortened V by 11 bases and J by 6 bases, and 19 bases separated the two germline ends. Germline loops: CDR1 SGHDN, CDR2 FVKESK. This CDR3 has 14 amino acids. The DNA of the CDR3 is TGTGCCTCCCCCCTATGCTCAAGTCCCGGGGAGCTGTTTTTT. Amino acid sequence: CASPLCSSPGELFF.

The CDR3 loop reads CASSPGQGAWDQYF. The CDR3 DNA sequence: TGTGCCAGCAGCCCTGGACAGGGGGCATGGGACCAGTACTTC. This chain uses TRBV7-7 with TRBJ2-5, with 11 bases fitting TRBD1. Trimming removed 5 bases from V and 10 bases from J; junction bases left unmatched: 9. There are 14 residues in the CDR3. Germline V lookup: CDR1 SSHAT, CDR2 FNYEAQ (reference sequence).

The chain employs TRBV15 and TRBJ1-1; D not certain. The CDR3 runs 18 residues. V lost 0 bases and J lost 2, with 19 bases in between. The germline V gene has CDR1 LNHNV and CDR2 YYDKDF (reference sequence). The CDR3: CATSRDGEGHPLNTEAFF. CDR3 bases: TGTGCCACCAGCAGAGATGGGGAGGGCCATCCCTTAAACACTGAAGCTTTCTTT. The whole variable domain, remainder taken from reference TRBV15 and TRBJ1-1, is DAMVIQNPRYQVTQFGKPVTLSCSQTLNHNVMYWYQQKSSQAPKLLFHYYDKDFNNEADTPDNFQSRRPNTSFCFLDIRSPGLGDTAMYLCATSRDGEGHPLNTEAFFGQGTRLTVV.

The chain uses TRBV9 and TRBJ2-2; 8 positions agree with TRBD1. The CDR3 extends over 14 amino acids. Per the germline V gene, CDR1 is SGDLS and CDR2 is YYNGEE. J lost 7 bases, V lost 1 base, and 3 bases had no gene match. In DNA, the CDR3 is TGTGCCAGCAGCGTACAGGGGGCGGGCGGGGAGCTGTTTTTT. It is translated as CASSVQGAGGELFF.

This clone was seen once. The gene calls are TRBV9 and TRBJ2-1; 13 bases are a match to TRBD2. The V gene's germline CDR1 is SGDLS and CDR2 YYNGEE. The CDR3 runs 15 residues. J gave up 8 bases and V 3 bases, and 5 bases lay outside the gene matches. The CDR3 bases are TGTGCCAGCAGCGCCACTAGCGGGGGGGCTTATGAGCAGTTCTTC. Translated: CASSATSGGAYEQFF.

This rearrangement joins TRBV5-4 to TRBJ2-1, with 7 bases identical to TRBD1. V shed 4 bases, J shed 5 bases, and the junction held 3 bases outside the gene matches. Per germline, CDR1 SGHNT and CDR2 YYREEE (reference sequence). The CDR3 loop spans 13 amino acids. CDR3 DNA: TGTGCCAGCAGCCGGGACAGCAACAATGAGCAGTTCTTC. Encoded protein: CASSRDSNNEQFF.

The V gene is TRBV19, the J gene TRBJ2-3; D is possibly TRBD2 (5 bases). CDR1 is LNHDA, CDR2 SQIVND, per germline (reference sequence). V was shortened by 5 bases and J by 4 bases, with 16 bases between the two germline ends. This CDR3 comprises 15 residues. This chain's CDR3 is CASSHPGKRADTQYF. The CDR3 nucleotides are TGTGCCAGTAGTCACCCGGGGAAGAGGGCAGATACGCAGTATTTT.